A selection of T cell receptor beta chains follows, all from one sample in a study of post-analysis software for immune sequencing data. TCRdb re-derived calls from the PCR reads in MiXCR, one entry per CDR3 protein. The sample gives 550,000 to 700,000 distinct CDR3 sequences, roughly 47% of which show up once; roughly 1.8% is in the top ten. The material sequenced was blood. The receptors come from a girl aged 5 to 17 with multiple sclerosis. Each CDR3 is given with its conserved first and last residue. A D gene is named only where the DNA matches it firmly. Clone size, where shown, is once, few, many, or a class for clones that have expanded.

CDR3 protein: CASSSDGSGRNEQFF
CDR3 DNA: TGCGCCAGCAGCTCCGACGGGTCCGGTAGGAATGAGCAGTTCTTC
V gene: TRBV5-1
clone size: NA
J gene: TRBJ2-1
D gene: NA

CDR3 protein: CASSLKGTPSTDTQYF
CDR3 DNA: TGCGCCAGCAGCTTGAAAGGCACGCCTAGCACAGATACGCAGTATTTT
V gene: TRBV5-1
clone size: NA
J gene: TRBJ2-3
D gene: NA

CDR3 protein: CASILSRTQYF
CDR3 DNA: TGTGCCAGCATCCTCTCACGTACCCAGTACTTC
V gene: TRBV7-6
clone size: NA
J gene: TRBJ2-5
D gene: NA

CDR3 protein: CASSWDGTSGTSYNEQFF
CDR3 DNA: TGCGCCAGCAGCTGGGATGGGACTAGCGGCACCTCCTACAATGAGCAGTTCTTC
V gene: TRBV5-1
clone size: NA
J gene: TRBJ2-1
D gene: TRBD2

CDR3 protein: CASSLAVGVQETQYF
CDR3 DNA: TGCGCCAGCAGCTTGGCGGTCGGGGTACAAGAGACCCAGTACTTC
V gene: TRBV5-1
clone size: few
J gene: TRBJ2-5
D gene: NA

CDR3 protein: CASSLFEVSGYTF
CDR3 DNA: TGTGCCAGCAGTTTATTCGAGGTATCCGGCTACACCTTC
V gene: TRBV12-3/TRBV12-4
clone size: NA
J gene: TRBJ1-2
D gene: NA

CDR3 protein: CASSLGISWQYF
CDR3 DNA: TGTGCCAGCAGCCTCGGGATATCGTGGCAGTACTTC
V gene: TRBV7-2
clone size: NA
J gene: TRBJ2-4
D gene: NA

CDR3 protein: CASRGDGTGAAPYNEQFF
CDR3 DNA: TGTGCCAGCAGAGGCGACGGGACAGGGGCTGCTCCGTACAATGAGCAGTTCTTC
V gene: TRBV12-3/TRBV12-4
clone size: few
J gene: TRBJ2-1
D gene: TRBD1

CDR3 protein: CSALFGNYGYTF
CDR3 DNA: TGCAGCGCTTTATTCGGGAACTATGGCTACACCTTC
V gene: TRBV29-1
clone size: NA
J gene: TRBJ1-2
D gene: NA

CDR3 protein: CSARDLATHTEAFF
CDR3 DNA: TGCAGTGCTAGAGATCTCGCGACCCACACTGAAGCTTTCTTT
V gene: TRBV20-1
clone size: few
J gene: TRBJ1-1
D gene: NA

CDR3 protein: CASSFSSGTYEQYF
CDR3 DNA: TGTGCCAGCAGTTTTAGTAGCGGGACGTACGAGCAGTACTTC
V gene: TRBV27
clone size: NA
J gene: TRBJ2-7
D gene: TRBD2

CDR3 protein: CATPDRGTSYEQYF
CDR3 DNA: TGTGCCACCCCGGACAGGGGGACTTCCTACGAGCAGTACTTC
V gene: TRBV10-3
clone size: NA
J gene: TRBJ2-7
D gene: TRBD1

CDR3 protein: CASSYVGDRVGEQYF
CDR3 DNA: TGTGCCAGCAGTTACGTAGGGGACAGAGTGGGTGAGCAGTACTTC
V gene: TRBV6-5
clone size: NA
J gene: TRBJ2-7
D gene: TRBD1

CDR3 protein: CASSLPGQPNEQFF
CDR3 DNA: TGTGCCAGCAGTCTTCCGGGACAGCCCAATGAGCAGTTCTTC
V gene: TRBV12-3/TRBV12-4
clone size: few
J gene: TRBJ2-1
D gene: TRBD1

CDR3 protein: CASSRTGANDHNEQFF
CDR3 DNA: TGTGCCAGCAGCCGGACCGGGGCGAATGATCACAATGAGCAGTTCTTC
V gene: TRBV6-6
clone size: few
J gene: TRBJ2-1
D gene: NA

CDR3 protein: CSAREGGVLQETQYF
CDR3 DNA: TGCAGTGCTAGAGAGGGTGGGGTCCTCCAAGAGACCCAGTACTTC
V gene: TRBV20-1
clone size: NA
J gene: TRBJ2-5
D gene: NA

CDR3 protein: CASSPGTGKGQPQHF
CDR3 DNA: TGCGCCAGCAGCCCTGGGACAGGGAAGGGTCAGCCCCAGCATTTT
V gene: TRBV5-1
clone size: NA
J gene: TRBJ1-5
D gene: TRBD1

CDR3 protein: CASSPARGQYF
CDR3 DNA: TGTGCCAGCAGCCCGGCGAGAGGGCAGTATTTT
V gene: TRBV7-2
clone size: NA
J gene: TRBJ2-3
D gene: NA

CDR3 protein: CASSPQTGGRTEAFF
CDR3 DNA: TGTGCCAGCAGCCCCCAGACAGGGGGTAGAACTGAAGCTTTCTTT
V gene: TRBV21-1
clone size: NA
J gene: TRBJ1-1
D gene: NA

CDR3 protein: CASSLAPGGGSTDTQYF
CDR3 DNA: TGCGCCAGCAGCTTGGCCCCAGGGGGCGGCAGCACAGATACGCAGTATTTT
V gene: TRBV5-1
clone size: NA
J gene: TRBJ2-3
D gene: TRBD1

CDR3 protein: CASSSESQWSYTF
CDR3 DNA: TGTGCCAGCAGCTCCGAATCACAGTGGAGCTACACCTTC
V gene: TRBV13
clone size: NA
J gene: TRBJ1-2
D gene: NA

CDR3 protein: CASSPGVSLLNEQFF
CDR3 DNA: TGTGCCAGCAGCCCAGGGGTATCCCTGCTCAATGAGCAGTTCTTC
V gene: TRBV12-3/TRBV12-4
clone size: NA
J gene: TRBJ2-1
D gene: NA

CDR3 protein: CAISEGTGGYGYTF
CDR3 DNA: TGTGCCATCAGTGAGGGGACAGGGGGCTATGGCTACACCTTC
V gene: TRBV10-3
clone size: NA
J gene: TRBJ1-2
D gene: TRBD1

CDR3 protein: CASRLDANVLTF
CDR3 DNA: TGTGCCAGCAGGTTGGATGCCAACGTCCTGACTTTC
V gene: TRBV2
clone size: NA
J gene: TRBJ2-6
D gene: NA

CDR3 protein: CSVEGQGYEQYF
CDR3 DNA: TGCAGCGTTGAAGGACAGGGCTACGAGCAGTACTTC
V gene: TRBV29-1
clone size: many
J gene: TRBJ2-7
D gene: TRBD1

CDR3 protein: CASSRLAGDRSYNEQFF
CDR3 DNA: TGTGCCAGCAGTCGACTAGCGGGGGATCGCTCCTACAATGAGCAGTTCTTC
V gene: TRBV7-9
clone size: few
J gene: TRBJ2-1
D gene: TRBD2

CDR3 protein: CASLSTGEQYF
CDR3 DNA: TGTGCCAGCCTTTCCACGGGGGAGCAGTACTTC
V gene: TRBV12-3/TRBV12-4
clone size: few
J gene: TRBJ2-4
D gene: NA

CDR3 protein: CASSLGPQRDEQYF
CDR3 DNA: TGTGCCAGCAGTTTGGGCCCACAAAGGGACGAGCAGTACTTC
V gene: TRBV12-3/TRBV12-4
clone size: few
J gene: TRBJ2-7
D gene: NA

CDR3 protein: CSARIRGYNEQFF
CDR3 DNA: TGCAGTGCTAGAATCCGGGGTTACAATGAGCAGTTCTTC
V gene: TRBV20-1
clone size: once
J gene: TRBJ2-1
D gene: NA

CDR3 protein: CASSSGDRGTKETQYF
CDR3 DNA: TGTGCCAGCAGCTCAGGGGATCGGGGCACGAAAGAGACCCAGTACTTC
V gene: TRBV7-9
clone size: few
J gene: TRBJ2-5
D gene: NA

CDR3 protein: CSATRGYGYTF
CDR3 DNA: TGCAGTGCTACCAGGGGCTATGGCTACACCTTC
V gene: TRBV20-1
clone size: NA
J gene: TRBJ1-2
D gene: NA

CDR3 protein: CASSLQTRGNEQFF
CDR3 DNA: TGTGCCAGCAGCCTCCAGACCCGGGGAAATGAGCAGTTCTTC
V gene: TRBV7-9
clone size: once
J gene: TRBJ2-1
D gene: NA

CDR3 protein: CASSAGGQGVEYEQYF
CDR3 DNA: TGTGCCAGCAGCGCTGGGGGACAGGGGGTAGAGTACGAGCAGTACTTC
V gene: TRBV9
clone size: NA
J gene: TRBJ2-7
D gene: TRBD1

CDR3 protein: CASSLAIREFQETQYF
CDR3 DNA: TGCGCCAGCAGCTTGGCAATCAGAGAATTCCAAGAGACCCAGTACTTC
V gene: TRBV5-1
clone size: NA
J gene: TRBJ2-5
D gene: NA

CDR3 protein: CASGVHEQYF
CDR3 DNA: TGTGCCAGCGGCGTCCACGAGCAGTACTTC
V gene: TRBV12-3/TRBV12-4
clone size: NA
J gene: TRBJ2-7
D gene: NA

CDR3 protein: CASRRINGREGETQYF
CDR3 DNA: TGTGCCAGCCGTCGTATAAACGGGAGGGAGGGGGAGACCCAGTACTTC
V gene: TRBV12-3/TRBV12-4
clone size: NA
J gene: TRBJ2-5
D gene: TRBD2

CDR3 protein: CASSDRIASGYEQYF
CDR3 DNA: TGTGCCAGCAGCGATCGCATAGCCTCTGGCTACGAGCAGTACTTC
V gene: TRBV12-3/TRBV12-4
clone size: NA
J gene: TRBJ2-7
D gene: NA

CDR3 protein: CASSPGTTNTYEQYF
CDR3 DNA: TGTGCCAGCAGCCCCGGGACTACCAATACCTACGAGCAGTACTTC
V gene: TRBV6-5
clone size: few
J gene: TRBJ2-7
D gene: TRBD2

CDR3 protein: CASSQWAGTASYEQYF
CDR3 DNA: TGTGCCAGCAGTCAATGGGCCGGGACAGCCTCCTACGAGCAGTACTTC
V gene: TRBV6-6
clone size: few
J gene: TRBJ2-7
D gene: TRBD1

CDR3 protein: CASSDRTGSSYEQYF
CDR3 DNA: TGTGCCAGCAGTGACAGGACAGGCAGCTCCTACGAGCAGTACTTC
V gene: TRBV6-1
clone size: NA
J gene: TRBJ2-7
D gene: TRBD1

CDR3 protein: CASSYDGTGGTETQYF
CDR3 DNA: TGTGCCAGCAGTTACGACGGGACAGGGGGCACAGAGACCCAGTACTTC
V gene: TRBV6-5
clone size: NA
J gene: TRBJ2-5
D gene: TRBD1

CDR3 protein: CASSLGGQYF
CDR3 DNA: TGTGCCAGCAGCTTGGGCGGGCAGTACTTC
V gene: TRBV7-9
clone size: once
J gene: TRBJ2-7
D gene: NA

CDR3 protein: CATSPVSNTGELFF
CDR3 DNA: TGTGCCACCAGTCCAGTATCGAACACCGGGGAGCTGTTTTTT
V gene: TRBV24-1
clone size: NA
J gene: TRBJ2-2
D gene: NA

CDR3 protein: CASSHPRALEAFF
CDR3 DNA: TGCGCCAGCAGCCACCCACGGGCTCTTGAAGCTTTCTTT
V gene: TRBV4-1
clone size: NA
J gene: TRBJ1-1
D gene: NA

CDR3 protein: CASSFLRGQPQHF
CDR3 DNA: TGTGCCAGCAGTTTCCTACGAGGGCAGCCCCAGCATTTT
V gene: TRBV6-5
clone size: NA
J gene: TRBJ1-5
D gene: NA

CDR3 protein: CASSYSEGGDQPQHF
CDR3 DNA: TGTGCCAGCAGTTACTCGGAGGGTGGGGATCAGCCCCAGCATTTT
V gene: TRBV6-6
clone size: few
J gene: TRBJ1-5
D gene: NA

CDR3 protein: CASSPAGSTDTQYF
CDR3 DNA: TGTGCCAGCTCACCGGCGGGTAGCACAGATACGCAGTATTTT
V gene: TRBV12-3/TRBV12-4
clone size: few
J gene: TRBJ2-3
D gene: NA

CDR3 protein: CASSETVLSYF
CDR3 DNA: TGTGCCAGCAGTGAGACCGTCCTCTCGTACTTC
V gene: TRBV2
clone size: NA
J gene: TRBJ2-7
D gene: NA

CDR3 protein: CSAQDGNYGYTF
CDR3 DNA: TGCAGTGCTCAGGACGGCAACTATGGCTACACCTTC
V gene: TRBV20-1
clone size: NA
J gene: TRBJ1-2
D gene: NA

CDR3 protein: CASSDDEQYF
CDR3 DNA: TGTGCCAGCAGCGATGACGAGCAGTACTTC
V gene: TRBV7-9
clone size: NA
J gene: TRBJ2-7
D gene: NA

CDR3 protein: CAWSVREEDTQYF
CDR3 DNA: TGTGCCTGGAGTGTACGGGAGGAGGATACGCAGTATTTT
V gene: TRBV30
clone size: NA
J gene: TRBJ2-3
D gene: TRBD2

CDR3 protein: CASSHQGVETQYF
CDR3 DNA: TGTGCCAGCAGCCATCAGGGAGTAGAGACCCAGTACTTC
V gene: TRBV11-3
clone size: NA
J gene: TRBJ2-5
D gene: NA

CDR3 protein: CAISDPQGQGSDTQYF
CDR3 DNA: TGTGCCATCAGTGACCCTCAGGGACAAGGATCCGATACGCAGTATTTT
V gene: TRBV10-3
clone size: NA
J gene: TRBJ2-3
D gene: NA

CDR3 protein: CASRLDGQGVYGYTF
CDR3 DNA: TGTGCCAGCAGACTCGATGGACAGGGGGTCTATGGCTACACCTTC
V gene: TRBV6-2/TRBV6-3
clone size: NA
J gene: TRBJ1-2
D gene: TRBD1